This T cell receptor beta chain was identified during a study of blood T cell repertoires in COVID-19. About the study: Italy, Spain and the United States were the sources of the convalescent and acute COVID-19 samples.

Assay: immunoSEQ multiplex PCR; the TCRdb copy retains only in-frame clones and omits some. The repertoire consists of about 220,000 clones, with roughly 80% occurring once and the leading ten covering about 1.3%. The ends lost 0 bases at V and 2 bases at J; junction bases unmatched: 4. CDR3 length: 15 residues. Germline-derived CDR1 and CDR2 are GTSNPN and SVGIG (reference sequence). Sequencing was performed on PBMCs or T cells enriched from blood (not recorded which). The rearrangement uses TRBV30 and TRBJ1-5; 7 bases fit TRBD1. The clonotype originates from a woman aged 40 to 50 with acute COVID-19. The CDR3 loop reads CAWSVQGTRNQPQHF. The CDR3 DNA reads TGTGCCTGGAGTGTACAGGGGACTCGCAATCAGCCCCAGCATTTT.